This T cell receptor (beta chain) was captured by sequencing in a study of beta chain features in type 1 diabetes. Concerning this clone itself: The antigen remains undetermined.

Expressed TCRB transcripts were sequenced because the isolated RNA had all been reverse transcribed beforehand. About 3.5 million reads, on average, came from each naive, central memory and regulatory T cell sample. The table came from immunoSEQ multiplex PCR; TCRdb's copy has only in-frame clones and leaves some out. The sample includes 250,000 or so clones, more than 11% of them seen just once. V was pared by 5 bases and J by 0 bases, with 20 bases between. The length of the CDR3 is 18 residues. Germline CDR1 SGHTA, CDR2 FQGNSA. Study-level points and caveats: In the patient group, naive, central memory and Treg TCRB repertoires seemed more alike than in the healthy donor group. PCR could preferentially amplify shorter templates, alike in patients and controls. TCRB CDR3s from Type 1 diabetes patients were moderately but significantly shorter in all four CD4+ subsets. Reduced insertions and increased deletions marked VDJ junctions in type 1 diabetes patients.

The chain uses TRBV7-2 and TRBJ2-4, with TRBD2 as a possible D gene (6 bases). This receptor was identified in a young man with type 1 diabetes. Sequencing was done on a sample of naive CD4+ T cells from blood. As DNA, the CDR3 is TGTGCCAGCAGCCCCGAGTGGGGGAGGTCCTTAGCCAAAAACATTCAGTACTTC. Amino acid sequence: CASSPEWGRSLAKNIQYF.